This T cell receptor beta chain was captured in a study of cytomegalovirus exposure and HLA in healthy donors. Both 60 Vbeta primers and 13 Jbeta primers went into the PCR. Some clones are missing from TCRdb's copy, which holds only in-frame ones; the method was immunoSEQ multiplex PCR. This sample's clone table lists about 140,000 clones. V was trimmed by 5 bases and J by 0 bases, leaving 25 bases between them. The length of the CDR3 is 19 residues. Germline-derived CDR1 and CDR2 are SGHNT and YENEEA. The chain joins TRBV11-3 to TRBJ1-1; D possibly corresponds to TRBD1 (5 bases). The receptor's source is a young woman in good health and CMV-seronegative. Source material: PBMCs. In DNA, the CDR3 is TGTGCCAGCAGCCCACCCGGGGGTTGGGTCTCATACATGAACACTGAAGCTTTCTTT. It encodes CASSPPGGWVSYMNTEAFF.